Here is one T cell receptor (beta chain) with its context. This record comes from a study of shared clonotypes between healthy human individuals. Study at large: Each donor had three CD4 naive, three CD4 memory, two CD8 naive and one CD8 memory plate.

Donors comprised healthy HIV-negative adults lacking recent acute infections or vaccinations. Assay: immunoSEQ multiplex PCR; the TCRdb copy retains only in-frame clones and omits some. This table holds some 1.5 million clones, 95% to 97% found once. The clonotype was recovered from a man aged 25 to 40 in good health. Sequences were obtained from naive CD4+ T cells sorted from blood. Subset described: CD45RA+ positively selected.

The CDR3 coding sequence is TGTGCCAGCAGTGTCCAGGGAACAGATACGCAGTATTTT. This sequence encodes CASSVQGTDTQYF. The chain uses TRBV25-1 and TRBJ2-3; TRBD1 is a possible D gene (5 bases). The ends were cut back, 4 bases at V and 3 bases at J, with 8 bases in the middle. Per the germline V gene, CDR1 is MGHDK and CDR2 is SYGVNS. The CDR3 totals 13 residues.